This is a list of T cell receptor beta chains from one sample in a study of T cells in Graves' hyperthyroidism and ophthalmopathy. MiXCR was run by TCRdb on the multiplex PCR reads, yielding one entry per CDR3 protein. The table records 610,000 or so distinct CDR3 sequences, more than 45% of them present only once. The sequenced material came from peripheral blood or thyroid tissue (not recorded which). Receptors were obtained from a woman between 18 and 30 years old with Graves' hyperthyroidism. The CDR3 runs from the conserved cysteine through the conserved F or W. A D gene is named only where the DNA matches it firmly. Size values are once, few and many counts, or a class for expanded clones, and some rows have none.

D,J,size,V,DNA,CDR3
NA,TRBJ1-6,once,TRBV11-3,TGTGCCAGCAGCTTGGCGGGGTCGGAGTCACCCCTCCACTTT,CASSLAGSESPLHF
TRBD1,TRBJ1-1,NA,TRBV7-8,TGCGCCAGCAGAAATGGACAGGGTATGAACACTGACGCTTTCTTT,CASRNGQGMNTDAFF
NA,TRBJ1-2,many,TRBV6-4,TGTGCCAGCAGAGACAGCCGCGGGGGCTACACCTTC,CASRDSRGGYTF
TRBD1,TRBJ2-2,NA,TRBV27,TGTGCCAGCAGTCCCCTTGACAGGGGAGCCACCGGGGAGCTGTTTTTT,CASSPLDRGATGELFF
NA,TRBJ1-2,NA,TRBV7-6,TGTGCCAGCAGCGACGCGATTATCAATGGCTACACCTTC,CASSDAIINGYTF
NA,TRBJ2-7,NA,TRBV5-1,TGCGCCAGCAGCTTGGGCGTCTCTGGGGCCAACGAGCAGTACTTC,CASSLGVSGANEQYF
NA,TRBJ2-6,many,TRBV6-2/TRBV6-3,TGTGCCAGCACTTCACGGGCCTCTGGGGCCAACGTCCTGACTTTC,CASTSRASGANVLTF
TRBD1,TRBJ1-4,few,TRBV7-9,TGTGCCAGCAGCTTTACAGGGGCCCTTAATGAAAAACTGTTTTTT,CASSFTGALNEKLFF
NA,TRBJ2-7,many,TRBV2,TGTGCCAGCAGTGGTACCTACGAGCAGTACTTC,CASSGTYEQYF
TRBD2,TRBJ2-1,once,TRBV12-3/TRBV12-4,TGTGCCAGCAGTTCGACTAGCGGGAGTGGTAATGAGCAGTTCTTC,CASSSTSGSGNEQFF
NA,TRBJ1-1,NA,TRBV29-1,TGCAGCCCCCATCGGGCACACCACACTGAAGCTTTCTTT,CSPHRAHHTEAFF
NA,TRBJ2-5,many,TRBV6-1,TGTGCCAGCAGTGAAGGGGTTAGCACGAGGGAGACCCAGTACTTC,CASSEGVSTRETQYF
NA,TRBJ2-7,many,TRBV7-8,TGTGCCAGCAGCCCGACAGGGAGGAGCTCCTACGAGCAGTACTTC,CASSPTGRSSYEQYF